This T cell receptor (beta chain) was identified during a study of T cells in women clearing cervical HPV infection. Whole-study context: Case blood was drawn a median roughly 150 days after lesion detection. Study results and limitations: Richness differences could reflect unmeasured T-cell content per sample. CIN3+ cases had significantly higher TCR repertoire richness than controls, but evenness did not differ.

All donors had a single incident cervical HPV16 infection, not prevalent. Concerning this clone itself: As yet, its antigen is unknown. The read finishes 3 residues shy of the CDR3 end, and the germline J gene is used to complete it.

The germline V gene has CDR1 SGHVS and CDR2 FQNEAQ. The CDR3 spans 15 residues. V was pared by 4 bases and J by 4 bases, with 5 bases of the junction left unmatched. Assay: immunoSEQ multiplex PCR; the TCRdb copy retains only in-frame clones and omits some. Listed are tens of thousands of clones; 6% to 7.5% falls within the top ten. This TCR was recovered from a woman between 18 and 70 years old with a cervical HPV16 infection that either progressed to CIN3+ or cleared (not recorded which). This chain links TRBV7-8 with TRBJ1-2; 11 nucleotides agree with TRBD1. The specimen sequenced was blood buffy coat. The CDR3 DNA, read in part, is TGTGCCAGCAGCTCCTCGGGACAGGGGGGCTATGGC. It is translated as CASSSSGQGGYG. The full CDR3 sequence reads CASSSSGQGGYGYTF.